The 10 T cell receptor beta chains presented below share a single source sample, sequenced in a study of Tregs in tolerant kidney transplant recipients. Measured with immunoSEQ multiplex PCR; TCRdb has only the in-frame clones, and not every one. The data contain roughly 15,000 clones, around 80% of them singletons. The source material was Tregs from blood, sampled before the transplant. These receptors were obtained from a human donor who received a combined kidney and bone marrow transplant.

V is TRBV6-1 and J is TRBJ2-7; D is perhaps TRBD1 (6 bases). V was clipped by 3 bases and J by 2 bases, with 14 bases between them. Per the germline V gene, CDR1 is MNHNS and CDR2 is SASEGT. The CDR3 is 15 residues long. The CDR3 region is CASSEYGTSPYEQYF. DNA for the CDR3: TGTGCCAGCAGTGAGTACGGGACATCTCCCTACGAGCAGTACTTC.

This clone was observed once. This CDR3 reads CASGSGGAQTEAFF. In DNA form, the CDR3 reads TGTGCTAGTGGCTCCGGTGGGGCGCAAACTGAAGCTTTCTTT. The rearrangement joins TRBV12-5 to TRBJ1-1; D might be TRBD1 (5 bases). The germline gives CDR1 LGHNT, CDR2 FRNRAP. The CDR3 length is 14 residues. V lost 6 bases to trimming and J lost 5 bases, with 16 bases between them.

This chain connects TRBV5-4 to TRBJ2-1, with a weak D call TRBD2 (5 bases). The V end was cut by 4 bases, the J end by 3 bases, with 14 bases between. The length of the CDR3 is 15 residues. CDR1 and CDR2 from the germline V gene are SGHNT and YYREEE (reference sequence). The CDR3 nucleotides read TGTGCCAGCAGCCCGGACTTTCCCGACTACAATGAGCAGTTCTTC. Encoded protein: CASSPDFPDYNEQFF.

This clone has a handful of counts. The chain combines TRBV7-2 with TRBJ2-7, with TRBD1 identical over 11 bases. This CDR3 has 18 amino acids. The V gene end was trimmed by 4 bases and the J gene end by 3 bases; junction bases not matched to a gene: 14. Germline V lookup: CDR1 SGHTA, CDR2 FQGNSA. In DNA, the CDR3 is TGTGCCAGCAGCTCTTCCGGGACAGGGGGTCCTTTTTTCTACGAGCAGTACTTC. Protein: CASSSSGTGGPFFYEQYF.

The rearrangement uses TRBV5-6 and TRBJ2-7; 7 bases map to TRBD1. Germline lookup yields CDR1 SGHDT and CDR2 YYEEEE. J was trimmed by 7 bases and V by 3 bases; bases with no gene match: 13. The CDR3 is made up of 15 amino acids. The CDR3 region has the DNA TGTGCCAGCAGCTATAAACCGACAGGGCTGGGAGAGCAGTACTTC. Protein sequence: CASSYKPTGLGEQYF.

The chain uses TRBV29-1 and TRBJ2-3; 11 bases line up with TRBD1. V was clipped by 7 bases and J by 2 bases; unmatched bases: 5. There are 14 residues in the CDR3. Germline CDR1 and CDR2: SQVTM and ANQGSEA. CDR3: CSGGQGANTDTQYF. DNA of the CDR3: TGCAGCGGCGGACAGGGGGCGAACACAGATACGCAGTATTTT.

The rearrangement joins TRBV5-1 to TRBJ2-1; TRBD2 matches at 11 bases. The CDR3 totals 15 residues. CDR1 is SGHRS, CDR2 YFSETQ, per germline. V gave up 4 bases and J gave up 6 bases; unmatched junction bases: 6. The CDR3 nucleotides read TGCGCCAGCAGCCCTGGACTAGCGGGTGTCAATGAGCAGTTCTTC. It specifies CASSPGLAGVNEQFF.

This chain connects TRBV15 to TRBJ2-2; weak D call: TRBD2 (5 bases). Germline loops: CDR1 LNHNV, CDR2 YYDKDF (reference sequence). V dropped 0 bases and J dropped 3 bases, with 14 bases sitting between them. The CDR3 consists of 17 residues. CDR3 sequence (DNA): TGTGCCACCAGCAGAGATCCGCCTAGCAAAGACACCGGGGAGCTGTTTTTT. Its protein is CATSRDPPSKDTGELFF.

This clone has only a few counts. The rearrangement joins TRBV5-4 to TRBJ1-2; the D is unclear. CDR1 and CDR2 (germline): SGHNT, YYREEE (reference sequence). Deletions cut 0 bases from V and 1 base from J, with 10 bases between. The CDR3 has 15 residues. The CDR3 region has the DNA TGTGCCAGCAGCTTGGGTGGCAGTCATAACTATGGCTACACCTTC. Protein product: CASSLGGSHNYGYTF.

The chain carries TRBV6-5 and TRBJ2-3, with 8 bases identical to TRBD1. Looked up from germline, CDR1 is MNHEY and CDR2 is SVGAGI. V gave up 0 bases and J gave up 6 bases; unmatched junction bases: 2. This CDR3 spans 14 amino acids. The CDR3 reads CASSYSTGVDTQYF. The CDR3, as DNA: TGTGCCAGCAGTTACTCGACAGGGGTGGATACGCAGTATTTT.